These T cell receptor beta chains were read from a single sample in a study of blood T cell repertoires in COVID-19. The assay was immunoSEQ multiplex PCR, and TCRdb's table has in-frame clones only and misses some. The table includes a few hundred thousand clones, around 82% detected once. The sample taken for sequencing was peripheral blood. These receptors originate from a woman aged 65 to 85 with acute or convalescent COVID-19. CDR3s include the opening cysteine and the closing phenylalanine or tryptophan. D genes are given only for firm matches. Not all rows give a size; the values are once, few, many and, for expanded clones, a class.

TRBJ2-3,TRBD1,.,TRBV6-2/TRBV6-3,CASRYRGSTDTQYF,TGTGCCAGCAGATACAGGGGGTCCACAGATACGCAGTATTTT
TRBJ2-3,.,.,TRBV7-9,CASSLDILDTQYF,TGTGCCAGCAGCTTAGATATATTAGATACGCAGTATTTT
TRBJ2-3,TRBD2,.,TRBV29-1,CSVEDLLDTSGGGDTQYF,TGCAGCGTTGAAGATCTATTGGACACTAGCGGGGGAGGAGATACGCAGTATTTT
TRBJ2-2,.,.,TRBV15,CATRRGSDTGELFF,TGTGCCACGAGAAGAGGCAGCGACACCGGGGAGCTGTTTTTT
TRBJ2-4,TRBD1,.,TRBV11-1,CASSPLTRQGQNIQYF,TGTGCCAGCAGCCCCTTGACCCGACAGGGACAAAACATTCAGTACTTC
TRBJ2-1,TRBD1,.,TRBV3-1/TRBV3-2,CASSQGGQGFNEQFF,TGTGCCAGCAGCCAAGGGGGACAGGGGTTCAATGAGCAGTTCTTC
TRBJ2-2,TRBD2,.,TRBV4-3,CASSQIAGANTGELFF,TGCGCCAGCAGCCAAATAGCGGGGGCAAACACCGGGGAGCTGTTTTTT
TRBJ2-7,TRBD1,.,TRBV12-3/TRBV12-4,CASTPTGGSEQYF,TGTGCCAGCACCCCCACAGGGGGCAGCGAGCAGTACTTC
TRBJ2-1,TRBD1,.,TRBV11-1,CASSFRNRGGNEQFF,TGTGCCAGCAGCTTTCGAAACAGGGGTGGAAATGAGCAGTTCTTC
TRBJ2-2,TRBD2,.,TRBV3-1/TRBV3-2,CASSQGGGNIAGELFF,TGTGCCAGCAGCCAAGGGGGGGGTAATATTGCCGGGGAGCTGTTTTTT
TRBJ1-1,.,.,TRBV20-1,CSASRGLNTEAFF,TGCAGTGCTAGTAGGGGTCTGAACACTGAAGCTTTCTTT
TRBJ2-7,.,.,TRBV5-6,CASSLVSGYEQYF,TGTGCCAGCAGCTTGGTATCCGGCTACGAGCAGTACTTC
TRBJ2-4,TRBD2,.,TRBV19,CASSMVSGGPGERGIQYF,TGTGCCAGTAGTATGGTTAGCGGGGGGCCCGGTGAAAGGGGCATTCAGTACTTC
TRBJ1-1,.,.,TRBV6-2/TRBV6-3,CASSYSFREAFF,TGTGCCAGCAGTTACTCGTTCCGGGAGGCTTTCTTT
TRBJ1-1,TRBD1,few,TRBV24-1,CATSDSAPGTGGRAFF,TGTGCCACCAGTGACTCGGCCCCTGGGACAGGGGGACGGGCTTTCTTT
TRBJ2-7,TRBD2,.,TRBV5-5,CASSLTSGGTYEQYF,TGTGCCAGCAGCTTGACTAGCGGGGGGACCTACGAGCAGTACTTC
TRBJ2-3,.,.,TRBV18,CASSPTLGTDTQYF,TGTGCCAGCTCACCAACCCTAGGAACAGATACGCAGTATTTT
TRBJ2-2,.,few,TRBV7-8,CASSFGGRGGGPTGELFF,TGTGCCAGCAGCTTTGGGGGCCGAGGCGGGGGCCCGACCGGGGAGCTGTTTTTT
TRBJ2-3,.,.,TRBV14,CASSPSSSVFTDTQYF,TGTGCCAGCAGCCCATCGAGTAGCGTCTTCACAGATACGCAGTATTTT
TRBJ2-3,TRBD1,.,TRBV2,CASQGDQTQYF,TGTGCCAGCCAGGGGGATCAGACGCAGTATTTT
TRBJ2-3,.,.,TRBV2,CASRSGEDTQYF,TGTGCCAGCAGATCGGGGGAAGATACGCAGTATTTT
TRBJ2-3,.,.,TRBV10-3,CAISESLWTELSTDTQYF,TGTGCCATCAGTGAGTCTTTGTGGACAGAATTAAGCACAGATACGCAGTATTTT
TRBJ1-1,.,few,TRBV18,CASSLEEDRLRTEAFF,TGTGCCAGCTCACTTGAGGAAGACCGTCTAAGAACTGAAGCTTTCTTT
TRBJ2-2,.,few,TRBV6-2/TRBV6-3,CASSRTVPGELFF,TGTGCCAGCAGCAGGACAGTTCCCGGGGAGCTGTTTTTT
TRBJ1-2,.,few,TRBV15,CATSGTGAGRFYGYTF,TGTGCCACCAGCGGAACCGGCGCGGGACGGTTTTATGGCTACACCTTC
TRBJ2-3,.,.,TRBV11-2,CASSFQTTSTDTQYF,TGTGCCAGCAGCTTTCAAACTACTAGCACAGATACGCAGTATTTT
TRBJ2-6,.,once,TRBV12-5,CASGLVSGANVLTF,TGTGCTAGTGGGTTAGTCTCTGGGGCCAACGTCCTGACTTTC